Listed below are T cell receptor beta chains from one sample, sequenced in a study of T cell responses to AZD1222 COVID-19 vaccine. Measured with immunoSEQ multiplex PCR; TCRdb has only the in-frame clones, and not every one. The sample consists of 95,000 to 100,000 clones, about nine tenths of them appearing once. The source material was peripheral blood, sampled on day 0 of AZD1222 vaccination. The receptors stem from an adult in good health. Each CDR3 is given without its conserved first and last residue. D genes are given only for firm matches.

V: TRBV24-1
J: TRBJ1-1
D: .
CDR3: ATSDRLNTEAF

V: TRBV28
J: TRBJ1-2
D: .
CDR3: ASSYPSGNYGYT

V: TRBV6-4
J: TRBJ1-1
D: .
CDR3: ASSDSPYTEAF

V: TRBV11-2
J: TRBJ2-1
D: .
CDR3: ASSPMGNEQF

V: TRBV2
J: TRBJ1-4
D: TRBD1
CDR3: ASSPDRGVDEKLF

V: TRBV28
J: TRBJ2-3
D: .
CDR3: ASSALLQNSDTQY

V: TRBV5-1
J: TRBJ1-6
D: .
CDR3: ASSLELGWDSPLH

V: TRBV6-1
J: TRBJ2-3
D: .
CDR3: ASSEKILAHADTQY

V: TRBV4-2
J: TRBJ1-1
D: .
CDR3: ASSFGQAANTEAF

V: TRBV5-1
J: TRBJ1-2
D: .
CDR3: ASSSTDQNFGYT

V: TRBV12-3/TRBV12-4
J: TRBJ2-1
D: .
CDR3: ASLGWGNNEQF

V: TRBV19
J: TRBJ1-3
D: .
CDR3: ASRLTSGNTIY

V: TRBV4-2
J: TRBJ1-2
D: .
CDR3: ASSPPQGSYGYT

V: TRBV12-3/TRBV12-4
J: TRBJ1-2
D: .
CDR3: ASSLGTNYGYT

V: TRBV23-1
J: TRBJ1-1
D: .
CDR3: ASRNPDGGRGRWTEAF

V: TRBV5-6
J: TRBJ1-2
D: .
CDR3: ASSSGPNGYT

V: TRBV2
J: TRBJ1-6
D: .
CDR3: ASMVRANSPLH

V: TRBV4-1
J: TRBJ1-6
D: .
CDR3: ASSPDTNSPLH

V: TRBV7-9
J: TRBJ1-4
D: .
CDR3: ASSLDSNEKLF

V: TRBV3-1/TRBV3-2
J: TRBJ2-2
D: .
CDR3: ASSVRVLDTGELF

V: TRBV2
J: TRBJ1-2
D: .
CDR3: ASSEAGTIYGYT

V: TRBV28
J: TRBJ1-1
D: .
CDR3: ASSRVLDTEAF

V: TRBV7-9
J: TRBJ2-1
D: .
CDR3: ASSPDRWQF

V: TRBV4-2
J: TRBJ2-7
D: .
CDR3: ASSQDMEAAYEQY

V: TRBV21-1
J: TRBJ1-6
D: .
CDR3: ASSEKKPLH

V: TRBV19
J: TRBJ2-7
D: TRBD1
CDR3: ASSIWTGAGYEQY

V: TRBV5-1
J: TRBJ2-6
D: .
CDR3: ASSSRLSGSGANVLT

V: TRBV14
J: TRBJ2-7
D: TRBD2
CDR3: ASSPPWGGEQY

V: TRBV5-4
J: TRBJ1-2
D: .
CDR3: ASSSDTGTPNYGYT

V: TRBV5-6
J: TRBJ1-2
D: .
CDR3: ASRLTEGAGYT

V: TRBV6-1
J: TRBJ1-3
D: .
CDR3: ASSESGGVDTIY

V: TRBV6-2/TRBV6-3
J: TRBJ1-1
D: .
CDR3: ASSPPQRGGAF

V: TRBV29-1
J: TRBJ1-1
D: .
CDR3: SVLGLGNTEAF

V: TRBV11-2
J: TRBJ1-1
D: .
CDR3: ASSPTPRTNTEAF

V: TRBV5-1
J: TRBJ1-2
D: TRBD1
CDR3: ASSLADRENGYT

V: TRBV7-9
J: TRBJ2-1
D: TRBD1
CDR3: ASSQGRTGPDEQF

V: TRBV9
J: TRBJ1-6
D: .
CDR3: ASSAGTAGSSPLH

V: TRBV18
J: TRBJ2-7
D: .
CDR3: ASSPPGQGRDEQY

V: TRBV29-1
J: TRBJ1-5
D: TRBD1
CDR3: SVATGDQPQH

V: TRBV4-1
J: TRBJ2-6
D: TRBD2
CDR3: ASSRGLAGSSSGANVLT

V: TRBV5-5
J: TRBJ2-3
D: .
CDR3: ASSLNRAWAQY

V: TRBV7-3
J: TRBJ2-1
D: TRBD1
CDR3: ASSERDSYNEQF

V: TRBV30
J: TRBJ1-6
D: .
CDR3: AWNGDGDGSSPLH

V: TRBV9
J: TRBJ2-7
D: .
CDR3: ASSVGLADSYEQY

V: TRBV19
J: TRBJ1-1
D: TRBD1
CDR3: ASSIAIRGQVEAF

V: TRBV5-5
J: TRBJ1-2
D: .
CDR3: ASSLAGGYGYT

V: TRBV11-2
J: TRBJ1-2
D: .
CDR3: ASGSNYGYT

V: TRBV5-1
J: TRBJ1-5
D: TRBD1
CDR3: AQGADRGYSNQPQH